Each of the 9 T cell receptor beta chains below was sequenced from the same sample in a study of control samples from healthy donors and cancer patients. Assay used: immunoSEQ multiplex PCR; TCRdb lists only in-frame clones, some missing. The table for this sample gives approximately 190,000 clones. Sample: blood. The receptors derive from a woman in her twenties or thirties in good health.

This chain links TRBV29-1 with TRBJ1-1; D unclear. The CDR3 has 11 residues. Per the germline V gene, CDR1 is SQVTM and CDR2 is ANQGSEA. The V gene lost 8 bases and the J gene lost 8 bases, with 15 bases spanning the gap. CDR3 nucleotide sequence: TGCAGCACCAGGCCGGGCCCCGAAGCTTTCTTT. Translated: CSTRPGPEAFF.

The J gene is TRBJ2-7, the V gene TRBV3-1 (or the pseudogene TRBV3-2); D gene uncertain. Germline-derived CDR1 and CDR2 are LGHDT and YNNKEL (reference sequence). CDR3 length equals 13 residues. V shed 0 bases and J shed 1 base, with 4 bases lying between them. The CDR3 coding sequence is TGTGCCAGCAGCCAAGACAGATCCTACGAGCAGTACTTC. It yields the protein CASSQDRSYEQYF.

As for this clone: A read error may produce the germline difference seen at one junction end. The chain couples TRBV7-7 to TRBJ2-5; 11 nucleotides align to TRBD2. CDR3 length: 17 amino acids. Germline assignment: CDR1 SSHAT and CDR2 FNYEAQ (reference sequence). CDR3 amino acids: CASSLVVGLADQETQYF. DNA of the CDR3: TGTGCTAGCAGCTTAGTGGTGGGACTAGCGGACCAAGAGACCCAGTACTTC. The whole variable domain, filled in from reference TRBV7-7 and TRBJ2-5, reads GAGVSQSPRYKVTKRGQDVTLRCDPISSHATLYWYQQALGQGPEFLTYFNYEAQPDKSGLPSDRFSAERPEGSISTLTIQRTEQRDSAMYRCASSLVVGLADQETQYFGPGTRLLVL.

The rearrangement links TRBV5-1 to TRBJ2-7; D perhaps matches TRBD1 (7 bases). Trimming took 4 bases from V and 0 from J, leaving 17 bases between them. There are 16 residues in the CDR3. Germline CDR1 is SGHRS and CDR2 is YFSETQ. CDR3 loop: CASSRGTAESSYEQYF. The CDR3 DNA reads TGCGCCAGCAGCCGGGGGACAGCGGAATCCTCCTACGAGCAGTACTTC.

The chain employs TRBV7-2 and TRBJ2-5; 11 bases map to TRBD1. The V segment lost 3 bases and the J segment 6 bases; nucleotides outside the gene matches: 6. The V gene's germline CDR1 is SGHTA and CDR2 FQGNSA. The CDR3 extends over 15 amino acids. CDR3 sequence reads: CASSLSGTGGQTQYF. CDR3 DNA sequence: TGTGCCAGCAGCTTGTCCGGGACAGGGGGACAGACCCAGTACTTC.

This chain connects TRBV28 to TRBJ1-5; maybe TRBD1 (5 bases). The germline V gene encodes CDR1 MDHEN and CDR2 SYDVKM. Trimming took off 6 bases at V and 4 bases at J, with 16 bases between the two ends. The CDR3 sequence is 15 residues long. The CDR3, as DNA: TGTGCCAGCAGGGGGGATCTACAAGGAAATCAGCCCCAGCATTTT. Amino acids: CASRGDLQGNQPQHF.

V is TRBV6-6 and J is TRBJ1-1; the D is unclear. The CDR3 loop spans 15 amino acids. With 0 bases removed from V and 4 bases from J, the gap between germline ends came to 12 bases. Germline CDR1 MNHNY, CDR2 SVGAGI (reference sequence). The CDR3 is CASSYSKQIFTEAFF. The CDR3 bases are TGTGCCAGCAGTTACTCGAAACAGATTTTCACTGAAGCTTTCTTT.

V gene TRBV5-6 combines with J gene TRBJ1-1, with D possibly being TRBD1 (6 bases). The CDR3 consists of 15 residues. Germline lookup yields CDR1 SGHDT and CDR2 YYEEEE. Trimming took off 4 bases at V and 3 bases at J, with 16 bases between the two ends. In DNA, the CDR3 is TGTGCCAGCAGCGCCGCCGGGACATGGGACACTGAAGCTTTCTTT. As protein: CASSAAGTWDTEAFF.

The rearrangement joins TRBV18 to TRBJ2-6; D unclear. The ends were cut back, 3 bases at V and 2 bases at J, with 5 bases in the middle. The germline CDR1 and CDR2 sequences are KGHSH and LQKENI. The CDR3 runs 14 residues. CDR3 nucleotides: TGTGCCAGCTCACCTGCCGCTGGGGCCAACGTCCTGACTTTC. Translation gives CASSPAAGANVLTF.